A single sample is the source of the 6 T cell receptor beta chains below, sequenced in a study of cytomegalovirus exposure and HLA in healthy donors. The primer mix had 60 Vbeta and 13 Jbeta primers. Sequenced by immunoSEQ multiplex PCR; TCRdb stores in-frame clones only, minus some. The sample lists some 120,000 clones; approximately 60% were seen once. What was sequenced was PBMCs. The receptors come from a woman aged 25 to 39 in good health and CMV-seronegative.

CDR3 sequence: CASSKPQGAPEAFF. The CDR3 coding sequence is TGTGCCAGCAGCAAACCCCAGGGGGCCCCTGAAGCTTTCTTT. The J gene is TRBJ1-1, the V gene TRBV7-9; TRBD1 matches at 8 bases. The CDR3 totals 14 residues. V shed 5 bases, J shed 6 bases, and the junction held 8 bases outside the gene matches. Germline assignment: CDR1 SEHNR and CDR2 FQNEAQ (reference sequence).

This clone has more than one count but fewer than ten. V usage is TRBV10-3 and J usage is TRBJ2-5, with 8 bases fitting TRBD2. This CDR3 is built from 15 residues. After removal of 3 bases from V and 3 bases from J, the junction contained 6 bases not matched to a gene. Looked up from germline, CDR1 is ENHRY and CDR2 is SYGVKD. CDR3 region: CAISDHTSGKETQYF. The CDR3 nucleotides are TGTGCCATCAGTGACCATACTAGCGGCAAAGAGACCCAGTACTTC.

The CDR3 DNA sequence: TGTGCCAGCAGTTTTGGGCCCTACGAGCAGTACTTC. Translating it yields CASSFGPYEQYF. The rearrangement links TRBV28 to TRBJ2-7; D is unclear. The CDR3 sequence is 12 residues long. Germline lookup yields CDR1 MDHEN and CDR2 SYDVKM. Trimming removed 3 bases from V and 2 bases from J, with 5 bases in between.

V and J are TRBV11-2 and TRBJ1-2; D perhaps matches TRBD1 (6 bases). V lost 1 base and J 5 bases, leaving 11 bases between the germline ends. Per the germline V gene, CDR1 is SGHAT and CDR2 is FQNNGV. This CDR3 has 14 residues. The DNA for the CDR3 is TGTGCCAGCAGCTTAGCCGGTCAGGGGTATGGCTACACCTTC. It specifies CASSLAGQGYGYTF.

The V call is TRBV28, the J call TRBJ2-3; weak D call: TRBD1 (6 bases). Trimming removed 5 bases from V and 1 base from J, with 16 bases in between. The CDR3 consists of 16 residues. Germline assignment: CDR1 MDHEN and CDR2 SYDVKM. In DNA, the CDR3 is TGTGCCAGCAGTAAAATGGACAGACCCGGCACAGATACGCAGTATTTT. It encodes CASSKMDRPGTDTQYF.

There are a few counts of this clone. J is TRBJ1-4 and V is TRBV14, with 7 nucleotides matching TRBD1. With 1 base clipped from V and 4 bases from J, the junction kept 9 bases outside the gene matches. The CDR3 contains 17 residues. Germline CDR1 and CDR2: SGHDN and FVKESK. The CDR3 sequence is CASSQVLTGRDNEKLFF. The CDR3 region has the DNA TGTGCCAGCAGCCAAGTTTTGACAGGGCGGGATAATGAAAAACTGTTTTTT.